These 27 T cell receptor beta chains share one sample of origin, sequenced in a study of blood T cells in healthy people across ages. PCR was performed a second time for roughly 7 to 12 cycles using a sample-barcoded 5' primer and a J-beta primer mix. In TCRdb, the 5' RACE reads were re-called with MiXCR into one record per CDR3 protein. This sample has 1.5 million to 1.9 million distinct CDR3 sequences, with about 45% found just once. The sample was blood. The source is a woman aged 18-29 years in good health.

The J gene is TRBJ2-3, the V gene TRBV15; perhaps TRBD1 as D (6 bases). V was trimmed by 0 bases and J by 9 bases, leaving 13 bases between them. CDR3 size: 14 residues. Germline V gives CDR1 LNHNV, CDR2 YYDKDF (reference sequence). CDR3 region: CATSRDPTGTTQYF. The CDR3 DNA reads TGTGCCACCAGCAGAGATCCGACAGGCACGACGCAGTATTTT.

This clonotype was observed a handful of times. The CDR3 region has the DNA TGTGCCAGCAGCGGGACAATTCAAGAGACCCAGTACTTC. This sequence encodes CASSGTIQETQYF. The genes are TRBV9 and TRBJ2-5; D possibly corresponds to TRBD1 (5 bases). With 3 bases removed from V and 2 bases from J, the gap between germline ends came to 8 bases. CDR3 length equals 13 residues. Germline loops: CDR1 SGDLS, CDR2 YYNGEE.

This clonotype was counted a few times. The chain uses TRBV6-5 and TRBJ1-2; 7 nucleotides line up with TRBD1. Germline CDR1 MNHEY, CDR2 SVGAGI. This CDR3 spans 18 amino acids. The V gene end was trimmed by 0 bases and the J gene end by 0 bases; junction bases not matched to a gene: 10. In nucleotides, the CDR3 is TGTGCCAGCAGTTACTCAAGGGGTCGGGACAGATCTAACTATGGCTACACCTTC. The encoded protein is CASSYSRGRDRSNYGYTF.

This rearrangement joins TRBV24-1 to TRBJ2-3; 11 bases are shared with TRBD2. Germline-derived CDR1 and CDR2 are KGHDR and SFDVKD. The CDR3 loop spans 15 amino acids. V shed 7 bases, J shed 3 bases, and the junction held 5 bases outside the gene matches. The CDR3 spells CATSGTSGRTDTQYF. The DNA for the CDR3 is TGTGCCACCAGCGGAACTAGCGGGAGAACAGATACGCAGTATTTT.

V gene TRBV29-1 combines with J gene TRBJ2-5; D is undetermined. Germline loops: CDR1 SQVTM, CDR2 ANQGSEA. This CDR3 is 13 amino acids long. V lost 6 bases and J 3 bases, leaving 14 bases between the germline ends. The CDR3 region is CSVGLVVKETQYF. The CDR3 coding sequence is TGCAGCGTAGGGTTAGTGGTAAAAGAGACCCAGTACTTC.

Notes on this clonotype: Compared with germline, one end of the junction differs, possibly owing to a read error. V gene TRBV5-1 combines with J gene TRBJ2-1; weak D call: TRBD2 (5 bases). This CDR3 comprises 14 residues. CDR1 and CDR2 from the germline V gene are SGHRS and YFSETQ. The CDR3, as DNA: TGCGCCGGCAGCCTAGCAAATAGAAACAATGAGCAGTTCTTC. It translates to CAGSLANRNNEQFF.

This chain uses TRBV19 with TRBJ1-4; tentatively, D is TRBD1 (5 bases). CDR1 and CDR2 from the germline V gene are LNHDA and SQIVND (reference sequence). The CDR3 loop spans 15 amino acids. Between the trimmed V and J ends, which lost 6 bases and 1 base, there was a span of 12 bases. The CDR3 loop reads CASRRDRETNEKLFF. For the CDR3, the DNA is TGTGCCAGTAGACGGGACCGAGAAACTAATGAAAAACTGTTTTTT. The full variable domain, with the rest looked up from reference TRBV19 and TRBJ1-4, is DGGITQSPKYLFRKEGQNVTLSCEQNLNHDAMYWYRQDPGQGLRLIYYSQIVNDFQKGDIAEGYSVSREKKESFPLTVTSAQKNPTAFYLCASRRDRETNEKLFFGSGTQLSVL.

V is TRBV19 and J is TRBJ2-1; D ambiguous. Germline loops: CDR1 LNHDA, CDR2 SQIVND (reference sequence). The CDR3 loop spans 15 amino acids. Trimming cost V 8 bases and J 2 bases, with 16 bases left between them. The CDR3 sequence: CASSPAAGPYNEQFF. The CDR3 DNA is TGTGCCAGTTCCCCAGCCGCCGGGCCCTACAATGAGCAGTTCTTC.

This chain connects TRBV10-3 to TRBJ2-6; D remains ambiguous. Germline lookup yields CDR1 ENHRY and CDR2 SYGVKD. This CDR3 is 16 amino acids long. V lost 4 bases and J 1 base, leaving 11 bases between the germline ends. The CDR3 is CAISGRRGSGANVLTF. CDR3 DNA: TGTGCCATCAGTGGTAGGCGTGGGTCTGGGGCCAACGTCCTGACTTTC.

Here the CDR3 DNA reads TGCGCCAGCAGCCAAGTTGGGACACCCGCCTACGAGCAGTACTTC. Its protein is CASSQVGTPAYEQYF. This chain joins TRBV4-1 and TRBJ2-7; D possibly corresponds to TRBD1 (6 bases). Between the trimmed V and J ends, which lost 1 base and 2 bases, there was a span of 12 bases. The CDR3 is made up of 15 amino acids. Germline CDR1 and CDR2: MGHRA and YSYEKL.

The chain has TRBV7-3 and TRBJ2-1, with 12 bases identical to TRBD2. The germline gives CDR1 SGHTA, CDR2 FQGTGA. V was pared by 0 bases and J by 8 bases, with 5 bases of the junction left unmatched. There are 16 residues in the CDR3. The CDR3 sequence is CASSLTTSGSLDEQFF. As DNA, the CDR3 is TGTGCCAGCAGCTTAACGACTAGCGGGAGTTTGGATGAGCAGTTCTTC.

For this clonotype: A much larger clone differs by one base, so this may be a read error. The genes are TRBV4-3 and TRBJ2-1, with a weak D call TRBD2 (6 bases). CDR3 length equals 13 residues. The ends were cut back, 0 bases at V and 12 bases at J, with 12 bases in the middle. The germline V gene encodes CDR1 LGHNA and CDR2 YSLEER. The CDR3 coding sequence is TGCGCCAGCAGCCAAGATTGGGCGCGGGGGCAGTTCTTC. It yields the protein CASSQDWARGQFF.

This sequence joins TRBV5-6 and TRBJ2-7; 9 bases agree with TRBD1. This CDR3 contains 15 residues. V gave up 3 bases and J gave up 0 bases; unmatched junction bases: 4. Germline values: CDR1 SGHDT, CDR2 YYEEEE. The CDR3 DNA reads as TGTGCCAGCAGCTCCTACAGGGGGCGCTCCTACGAGCAGTACTTC. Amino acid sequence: CASSSYRGRSYEQYF. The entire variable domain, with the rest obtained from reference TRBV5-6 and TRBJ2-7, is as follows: DAGVTQSPTHLIKTRGQQVTLRCSPKSGHDTVSWYQQALGQGPQFIFQYYEEEERQRGNFPDRFSGHQFPNYSSELNVNALLLGDSALYLCASSSYRGRSYEQYFGPGTRLTVT.

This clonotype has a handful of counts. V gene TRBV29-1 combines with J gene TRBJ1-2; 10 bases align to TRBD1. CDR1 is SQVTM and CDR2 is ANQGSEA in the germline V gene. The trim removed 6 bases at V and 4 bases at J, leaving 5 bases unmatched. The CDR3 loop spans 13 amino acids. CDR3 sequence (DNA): TGCAGCGTCCAAGACAGGGGGCTCTATGGCTACACCTTC. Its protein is CSVQDRGLYGYTF.

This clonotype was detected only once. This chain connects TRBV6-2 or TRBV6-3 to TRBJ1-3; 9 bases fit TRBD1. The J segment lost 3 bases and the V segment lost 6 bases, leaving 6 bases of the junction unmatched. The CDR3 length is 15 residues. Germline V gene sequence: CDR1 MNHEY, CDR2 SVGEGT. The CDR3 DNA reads TGTGCCAGCAGACTACAGGGGGCCGTTGGAAACACCATATATTTT. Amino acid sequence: CASRLQGAVGNTIYF.

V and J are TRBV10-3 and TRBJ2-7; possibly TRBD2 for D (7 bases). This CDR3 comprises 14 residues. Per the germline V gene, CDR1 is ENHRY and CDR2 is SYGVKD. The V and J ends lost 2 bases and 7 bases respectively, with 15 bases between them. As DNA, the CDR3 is TGTGCCATCAGTGAGGGGGGGGCCCCTGATGAGCAGTACTTC. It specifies CAISEGGAPDEQYF.

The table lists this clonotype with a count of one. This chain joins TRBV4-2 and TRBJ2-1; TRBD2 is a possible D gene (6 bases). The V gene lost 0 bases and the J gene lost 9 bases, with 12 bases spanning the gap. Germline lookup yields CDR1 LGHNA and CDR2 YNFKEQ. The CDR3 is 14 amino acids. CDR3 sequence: CASSQEWDSSEQFF. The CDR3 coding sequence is TGTGCCAGCAGCCAAGAATGGGACTCCAGTGAGCAGTTCTTC.

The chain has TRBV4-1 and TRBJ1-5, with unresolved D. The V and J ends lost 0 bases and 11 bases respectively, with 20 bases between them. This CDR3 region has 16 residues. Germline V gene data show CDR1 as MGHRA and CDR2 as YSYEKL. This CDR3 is CASSQELGLGKVSQHF. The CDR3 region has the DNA TGCGCCAGCAGCCAAGAACTCGGACTGGGCAAAGTTTCCCAGCATTTT.

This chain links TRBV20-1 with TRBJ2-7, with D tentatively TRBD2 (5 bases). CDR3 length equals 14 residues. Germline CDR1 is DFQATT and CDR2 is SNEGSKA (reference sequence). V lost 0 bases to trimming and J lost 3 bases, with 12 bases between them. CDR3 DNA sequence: TGCAGTGCTAGAGATCTTACTCGGGACTACGAGCAGTACTTC. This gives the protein CSARDLTRDYEQYF.

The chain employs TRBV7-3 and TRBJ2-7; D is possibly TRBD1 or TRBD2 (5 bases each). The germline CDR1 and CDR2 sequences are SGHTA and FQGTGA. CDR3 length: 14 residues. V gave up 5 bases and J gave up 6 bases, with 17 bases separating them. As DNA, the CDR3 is TGTGCCAGCAGCCAACTCCCCGGGGCAGTCGAGCAGTACTTC. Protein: CASSQLPGAVEQYF.

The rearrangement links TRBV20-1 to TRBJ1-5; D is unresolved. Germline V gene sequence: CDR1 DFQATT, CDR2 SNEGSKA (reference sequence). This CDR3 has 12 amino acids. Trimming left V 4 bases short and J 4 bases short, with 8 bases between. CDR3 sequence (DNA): TGCAGTGCTAAGATGGCTAATCAGCCCCAGCATTTT. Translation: CSAKMANQPQHF.

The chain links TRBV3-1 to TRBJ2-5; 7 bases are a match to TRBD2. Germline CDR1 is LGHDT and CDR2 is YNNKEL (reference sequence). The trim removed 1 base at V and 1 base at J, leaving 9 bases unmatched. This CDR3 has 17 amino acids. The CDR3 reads CASSQGWLADGQETQYF. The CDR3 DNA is TGTGCCAGCAGCCAAGGTTGGCTAGCGGACGGCCAAGAGACCCAGTACTTC.

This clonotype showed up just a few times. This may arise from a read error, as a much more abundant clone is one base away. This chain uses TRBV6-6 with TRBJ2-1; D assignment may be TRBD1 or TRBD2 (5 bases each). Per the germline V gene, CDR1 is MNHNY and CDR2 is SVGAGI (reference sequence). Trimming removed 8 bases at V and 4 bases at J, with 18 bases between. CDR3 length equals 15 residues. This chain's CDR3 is CASSKGRAVYNEQFF. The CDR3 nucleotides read TGTGCCAGCTCGAAGGGACGAGCGGTTTACAATGAGCAGTTCTTC.

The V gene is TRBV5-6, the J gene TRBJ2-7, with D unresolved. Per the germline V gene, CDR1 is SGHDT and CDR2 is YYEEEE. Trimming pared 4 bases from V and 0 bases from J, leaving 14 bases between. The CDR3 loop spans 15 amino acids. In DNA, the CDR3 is TGTGCCAGCAGCAAGTCGGTTTCGAGCTCCTACGAGCAGTACTTC. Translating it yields CASSKSVSSSYEQYF. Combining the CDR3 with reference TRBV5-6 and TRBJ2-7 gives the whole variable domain DAGVTQSPTHLIKTRGQQVTLRCSPKSGHDTVSWYQQALGQGPQFIFQYYEEEERQRGNFPDRFSGHQFPNYSSELNVNALLLGDSALYLCASSKSVSSSYEQYFGPGTRLTVT.

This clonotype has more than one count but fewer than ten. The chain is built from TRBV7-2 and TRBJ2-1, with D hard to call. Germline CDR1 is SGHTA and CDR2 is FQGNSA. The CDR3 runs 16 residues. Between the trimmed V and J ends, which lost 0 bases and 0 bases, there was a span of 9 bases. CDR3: CASSLAQSHSYNEQFF. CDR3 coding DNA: TGTGCCAGCAGCTTAGCGCAAAGTCACTCCTACAATGAGCAGTTCTTC.

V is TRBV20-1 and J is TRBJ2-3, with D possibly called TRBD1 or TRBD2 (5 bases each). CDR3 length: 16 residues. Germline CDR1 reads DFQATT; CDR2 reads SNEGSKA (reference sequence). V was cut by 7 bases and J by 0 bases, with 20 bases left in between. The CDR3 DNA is TGCAGTGTTAGCTCGGGGCGGACCCTTAGCACAGATACGCAGTATTTT. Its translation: CSVSSGRTLSTDTQYF.

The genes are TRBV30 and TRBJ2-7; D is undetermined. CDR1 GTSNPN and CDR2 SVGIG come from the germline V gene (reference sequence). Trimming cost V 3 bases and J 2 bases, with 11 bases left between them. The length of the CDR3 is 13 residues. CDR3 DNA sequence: TGTGCCTGGAGGATTGACGGAGCCTACGAGCAGTACTTC. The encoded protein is CAWRIDGAYEQYF.